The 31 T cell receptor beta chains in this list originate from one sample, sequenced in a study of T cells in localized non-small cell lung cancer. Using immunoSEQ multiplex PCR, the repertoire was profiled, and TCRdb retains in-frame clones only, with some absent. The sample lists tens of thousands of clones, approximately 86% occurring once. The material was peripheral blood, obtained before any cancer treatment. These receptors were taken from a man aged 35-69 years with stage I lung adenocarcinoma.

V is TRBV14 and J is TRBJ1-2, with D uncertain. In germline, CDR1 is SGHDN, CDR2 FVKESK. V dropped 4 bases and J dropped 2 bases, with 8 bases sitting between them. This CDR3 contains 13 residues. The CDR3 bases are TGTGCCAGCAGCCCATCATGGAACTATGGCTACACCTTC. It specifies CASSPSWNYGYTF.

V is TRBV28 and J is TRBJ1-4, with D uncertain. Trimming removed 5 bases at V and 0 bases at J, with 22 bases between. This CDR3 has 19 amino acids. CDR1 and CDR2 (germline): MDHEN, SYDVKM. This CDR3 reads CASSPILPLITPTNEKLFF. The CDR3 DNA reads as TGTGCCAGCAGTCCCATCCTCCCCCTTATCACCCCAACTAATGAAAAACTGTTTTTT.

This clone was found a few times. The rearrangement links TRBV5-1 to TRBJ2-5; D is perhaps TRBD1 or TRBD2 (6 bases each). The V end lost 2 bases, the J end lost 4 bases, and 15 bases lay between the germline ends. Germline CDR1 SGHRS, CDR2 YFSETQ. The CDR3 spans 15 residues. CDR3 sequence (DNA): TGCGCCAGCAGCTTCGGGGGCGCCGGCAGAGAGACCCAGTACTTC. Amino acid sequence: CASSFGGAGRETQYF.

The CDR3 loop reads CASSFWTDDYGYTF. As DNA, the CDR3 is TGTGCCAGCAGTTTTTGGACAGACGACTATGGCTACACCTTC. V is TRBV28 and J is TRBJ1-2, with D tentatively TRBD1 (6 bases). The CDR3 has 14 amino acids. Germline-derived CDR1 and CDR2 are MDHEN and SYDVKM. With 3 bases removed from V and 3 bases from J, the gap between germline ends came to 11 bases.

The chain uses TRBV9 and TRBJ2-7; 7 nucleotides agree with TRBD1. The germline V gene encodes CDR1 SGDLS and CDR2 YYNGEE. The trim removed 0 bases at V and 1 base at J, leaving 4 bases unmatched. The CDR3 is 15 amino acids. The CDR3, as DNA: TGTGCCAGCAGCGTAGAAGGGACAGCGTCCTACGAGCAGTACTTC. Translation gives CASSVEGTASYEQYF.

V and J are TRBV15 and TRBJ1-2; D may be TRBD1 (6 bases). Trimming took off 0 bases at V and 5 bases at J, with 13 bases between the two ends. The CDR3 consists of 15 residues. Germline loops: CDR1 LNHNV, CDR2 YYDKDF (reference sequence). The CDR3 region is CATSRDRDITYGYTF. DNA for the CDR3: TGTGCCACCAGCAGAGATCGGGACATCACTTATGGCTACACCTTC.

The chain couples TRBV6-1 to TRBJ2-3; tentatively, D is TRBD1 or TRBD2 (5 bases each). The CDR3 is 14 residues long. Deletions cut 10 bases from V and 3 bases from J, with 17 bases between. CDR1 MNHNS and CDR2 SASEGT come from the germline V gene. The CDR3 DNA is TGTGCCACCCGGAGGCAGGGCAGAACAGATACGCAGTATTTT. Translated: CATRRQGRTDTQYF.

CDR3 residues: CASSPLAGGVIGANVLTF. The CDR3 DNA sequence: TGTGCCAGCAGCCCTCTAGCGGGAGGAGTTATAGGGGCCAACGTCCTGACTTTC. V usage is TRBV14 and J usage is TRBJ2-6; 11 positions agree with TRBD2. Germline assignment: CDR1 SGHDN and CDR2 FVKESK. The CDR3 sequence is 18 residues long. J gave up 4 bases and V 4 bases, and 9 bases lay outside the gene matches.

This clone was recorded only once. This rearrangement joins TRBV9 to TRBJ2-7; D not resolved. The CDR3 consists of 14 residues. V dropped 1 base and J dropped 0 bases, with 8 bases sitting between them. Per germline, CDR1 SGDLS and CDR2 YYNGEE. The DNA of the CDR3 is TGTGCCAGCAGCGTATCGGCCGGCTCCTACGAGCAGTACTTC. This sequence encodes CASSVSAGSYEQYF.

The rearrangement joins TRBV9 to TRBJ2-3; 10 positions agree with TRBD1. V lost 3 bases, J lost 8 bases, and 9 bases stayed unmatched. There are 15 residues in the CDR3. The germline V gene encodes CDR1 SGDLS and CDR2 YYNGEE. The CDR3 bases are TGTGCCAGCAGCGCTTCGACAGGGGGCCAAGGTACGCAGTATTTT. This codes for CASSASTGGQGTQYF.

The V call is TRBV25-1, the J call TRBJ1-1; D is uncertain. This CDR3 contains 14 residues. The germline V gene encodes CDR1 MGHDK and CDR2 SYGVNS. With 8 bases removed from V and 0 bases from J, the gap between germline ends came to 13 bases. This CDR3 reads CASSRTLMNTEAFF. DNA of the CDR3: TGTGCCAGCTCCCGAACGCTGATGAACACTGAAGCTTTCTTT.

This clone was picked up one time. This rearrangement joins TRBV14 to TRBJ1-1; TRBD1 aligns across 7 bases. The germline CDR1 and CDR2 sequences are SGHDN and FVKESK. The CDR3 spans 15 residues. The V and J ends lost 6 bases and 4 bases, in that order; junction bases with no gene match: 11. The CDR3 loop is CASRRGLGSGTEAFF. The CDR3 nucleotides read TGTGCCAGCAGAAGGGGGCTGGGGAGTGGCACTGAAGCTTTCTTT.

The CDR3 DNA reads as TGTGCCAGCAGTTTTGGGACTAGCGGATACGAGCAGTACTTC. The encoded protein is CASSFGTSGYEQYF. The chain couples TRBV27 to TRBJ2-7; 11 nucleotides align to TRBD2. The trim removed 3 bases at V and 4 bases at J, leaving 2 bases unmatched. Germline V CDR1 and CDR2: MNHEY, SMNVEV (reference sequence). This CDR3 is 14 amino acids long.

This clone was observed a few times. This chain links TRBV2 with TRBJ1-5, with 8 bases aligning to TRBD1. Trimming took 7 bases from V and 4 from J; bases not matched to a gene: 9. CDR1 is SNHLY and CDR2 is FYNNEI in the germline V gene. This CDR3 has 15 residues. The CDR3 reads CASIGQGGSNQPQHF. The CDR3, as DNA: TGTGCCAGCATAGGACAGGGCGGGTCAAATCAGCCCCAGCATTTT.

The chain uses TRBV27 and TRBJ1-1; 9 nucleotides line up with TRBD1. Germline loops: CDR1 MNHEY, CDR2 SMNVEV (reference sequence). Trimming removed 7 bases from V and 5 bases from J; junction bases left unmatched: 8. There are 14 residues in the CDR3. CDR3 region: CASTHTQGATEAFF. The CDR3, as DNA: TGTGCCAGCACTCACACACAGGGGGCGACTGAAGCTTTCTTT.

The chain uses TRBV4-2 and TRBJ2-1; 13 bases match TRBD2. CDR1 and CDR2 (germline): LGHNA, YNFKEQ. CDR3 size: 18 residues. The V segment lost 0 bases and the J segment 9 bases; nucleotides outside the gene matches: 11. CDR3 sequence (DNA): TGTGCCAGCAGCCAAGACCATCTACTAGCGGGAGGGACTTTTGAGCAGTTCTTC. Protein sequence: CASSQDHLLAGGTFEQFF.

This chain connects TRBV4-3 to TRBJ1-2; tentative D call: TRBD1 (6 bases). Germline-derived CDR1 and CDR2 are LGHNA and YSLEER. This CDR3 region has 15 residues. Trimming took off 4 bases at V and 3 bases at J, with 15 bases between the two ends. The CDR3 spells CASSRLAGADYGYTF. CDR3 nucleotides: TGCGCCAGCAGCCGGTTGGCAGGGGCTGACTATGGCTACACCTTC.

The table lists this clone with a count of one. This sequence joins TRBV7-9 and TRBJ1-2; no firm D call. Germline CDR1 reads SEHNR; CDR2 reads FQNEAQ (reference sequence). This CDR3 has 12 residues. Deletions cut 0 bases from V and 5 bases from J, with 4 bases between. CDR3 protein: CASSLAVYGYTF. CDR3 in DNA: TGTGCCAGCAGCTTAGCCGTATATGGCTACACCTTC.

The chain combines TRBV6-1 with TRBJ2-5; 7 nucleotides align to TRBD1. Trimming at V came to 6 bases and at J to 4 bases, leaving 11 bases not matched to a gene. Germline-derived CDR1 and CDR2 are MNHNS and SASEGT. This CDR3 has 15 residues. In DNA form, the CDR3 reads TGTGCCAGCAGCCGGGACAGCCACTCCGGAGAGACCCAGTACTTC. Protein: CASSRDSHSGETQYF.

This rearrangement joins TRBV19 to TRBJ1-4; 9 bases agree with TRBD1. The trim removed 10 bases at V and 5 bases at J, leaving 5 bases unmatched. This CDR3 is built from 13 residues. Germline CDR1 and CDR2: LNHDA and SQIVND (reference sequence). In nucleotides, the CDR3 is TGTGCCACTGGGACAGGGAGCAATGAAAAACTGTTTTTT. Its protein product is CATGTGSNEKLFF.

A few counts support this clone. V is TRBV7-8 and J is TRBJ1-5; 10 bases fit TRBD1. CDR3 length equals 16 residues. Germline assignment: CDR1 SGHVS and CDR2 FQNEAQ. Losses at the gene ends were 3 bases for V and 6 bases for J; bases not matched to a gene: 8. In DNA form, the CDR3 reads TGTGCCAGCAGCTTGATCCCGGGACAGGGGAGTCAGCCCCAGCATTTT. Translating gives CASSLIPGQGSQPQHF. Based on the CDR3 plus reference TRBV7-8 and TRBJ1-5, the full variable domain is GAGVSQSPRYKVAKRGQDVALRCDPISGHVSLFWYQQALGQGPEFLTYFQNEAQLDKSGLPSDRFFAERPEGSVSTLKIQRTQQEDSAVYLCASSLIPGQGSQPQHFGDGTRLSIL.

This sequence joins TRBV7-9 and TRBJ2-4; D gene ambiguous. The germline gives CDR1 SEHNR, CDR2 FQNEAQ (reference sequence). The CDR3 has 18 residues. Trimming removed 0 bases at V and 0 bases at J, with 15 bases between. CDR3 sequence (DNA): TGTGCCAGCAGCTTAGCGCCCTCGCAGAGACTAGCCAAAAACATTCAGTACTTC. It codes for CASSLAPSQRLAKNIQYF.

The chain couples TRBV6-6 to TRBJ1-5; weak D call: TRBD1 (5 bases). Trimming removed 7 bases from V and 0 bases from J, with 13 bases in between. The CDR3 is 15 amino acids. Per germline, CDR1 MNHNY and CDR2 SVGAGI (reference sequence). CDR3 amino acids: CASTPGAYSNQPQHF. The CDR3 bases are TGTGCCAGCACTCCCGGGGCCTATAGCAATCAGCCCCAGCATTTT.

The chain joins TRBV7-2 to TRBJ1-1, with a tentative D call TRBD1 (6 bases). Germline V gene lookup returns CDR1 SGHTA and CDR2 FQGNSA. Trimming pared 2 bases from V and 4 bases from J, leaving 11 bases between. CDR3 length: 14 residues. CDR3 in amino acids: CASSLLQGGTEAFF. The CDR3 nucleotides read TGTGCCAGCAGCTTACTACAGGGTGGCACTGAAGCTTTCTTT. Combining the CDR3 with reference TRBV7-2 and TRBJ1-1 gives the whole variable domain GAGVSQSPSNKVTEKGKDVELRCDPISGHTALYWYRQSLGQGLEFLIYFQGNSAPDKSGLPSDRFSAERTGGSVSTLTIQRTQQEDSAVYLCASSLLQGGTEAFFGQGTRLTVV.

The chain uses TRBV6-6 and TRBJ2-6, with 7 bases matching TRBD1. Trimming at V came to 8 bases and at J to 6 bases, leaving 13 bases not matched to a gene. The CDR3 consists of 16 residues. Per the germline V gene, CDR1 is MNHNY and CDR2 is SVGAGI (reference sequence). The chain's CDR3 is CASFGTASLEANVLTF. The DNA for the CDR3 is TGTGCCAGCTTTGGGACAGCATCTCTGGAGGCCAACGTCCTGACTTTC.

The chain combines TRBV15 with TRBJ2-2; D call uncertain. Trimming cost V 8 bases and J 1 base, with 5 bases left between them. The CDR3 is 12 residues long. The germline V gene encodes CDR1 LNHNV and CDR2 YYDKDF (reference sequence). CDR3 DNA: TGTGCCACCGGTCGGAACACCGGGGAGCTGTTTTTT. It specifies CATGRNTGELFF.

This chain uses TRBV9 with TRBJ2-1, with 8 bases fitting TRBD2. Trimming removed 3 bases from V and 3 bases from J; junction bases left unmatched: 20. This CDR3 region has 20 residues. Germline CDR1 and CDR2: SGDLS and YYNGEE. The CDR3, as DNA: TGTGCCAGCAGCGCCCCGCCCCTTTTCGGGAGGGCCGATATCTACAATGAGCAGTTCTTC. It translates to CASSAPPLFGRADIYNEQFF.

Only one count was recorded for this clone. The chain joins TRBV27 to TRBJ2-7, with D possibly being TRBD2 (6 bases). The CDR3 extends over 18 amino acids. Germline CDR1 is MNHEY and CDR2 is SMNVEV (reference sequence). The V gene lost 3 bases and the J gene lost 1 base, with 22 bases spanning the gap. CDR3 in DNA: TGTGCCAGCAGTTTCCAGACCCCAGTCAGCGGGTCATCCTACGAGCAGTACTTC. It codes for CASSFQTPVSGSSYEQYF.

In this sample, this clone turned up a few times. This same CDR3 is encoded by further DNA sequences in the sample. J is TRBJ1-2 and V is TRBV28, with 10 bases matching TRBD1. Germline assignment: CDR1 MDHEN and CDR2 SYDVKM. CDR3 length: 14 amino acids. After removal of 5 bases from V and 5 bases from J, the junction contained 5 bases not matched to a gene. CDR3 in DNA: TGTGCCAGCAGTCCACCGGGACAGGGGTATGGCTACACCTTC. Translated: CASSPPGQGYGYTF.

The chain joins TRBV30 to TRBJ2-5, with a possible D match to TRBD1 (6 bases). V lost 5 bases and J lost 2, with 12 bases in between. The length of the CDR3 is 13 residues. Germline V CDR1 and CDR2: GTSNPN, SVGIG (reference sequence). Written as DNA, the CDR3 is TGTGCCTGGTGCCGCCAGGGGCAAGAGACCCAGTACTTC. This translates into CAWCRQGQETQYF.

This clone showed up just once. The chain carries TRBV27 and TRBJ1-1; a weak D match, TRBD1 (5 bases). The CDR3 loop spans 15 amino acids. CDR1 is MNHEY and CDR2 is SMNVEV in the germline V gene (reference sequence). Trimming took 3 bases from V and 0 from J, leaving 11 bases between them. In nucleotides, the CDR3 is TGTGCCAGCAGTTTGAGCAGGGCGATGAACACTGAAGCTTTCTTT. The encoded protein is CASSLSRAMNTEAFF.